This T cell receptor beta chain comes out of a study of response to subunit inactivated influenza vaccine. One entry per CDR3 protein results from TCRdb running MiXCR on the RT-PCR reads. Of fewer than 700,000 distinct CDR3 sequences in the sample, 13% were seen once. Whole-study findings and limits: It was suggested by the authors that few new T cells are recruited by each seasonal influenza vaccination.

This clonotype occurred a few times. What it binds is unknown. From germline, CDR1 is SGHVS and CDR2 FQNEAQ. Trimming removed 3 bases from V and 5 bases from J, with 10 bases in between. The CDR3 extends over 13 amino acids. The sequence was collected from a man aged 50-59 years who received an inactivated influenza vaccine. The V and J genes are TRBV7-8 and TRBJ2-5; the D gene is possibly TRBD2 (6 bases). The specimen was PBMCs from blood, collected roughly 48 days after vaccination. The CDR3 bases are TGTGCCAGCAGCTTTCGGGGGATCGAGACCCAGTACTTC. Translated: CASSFRGIETQYF.